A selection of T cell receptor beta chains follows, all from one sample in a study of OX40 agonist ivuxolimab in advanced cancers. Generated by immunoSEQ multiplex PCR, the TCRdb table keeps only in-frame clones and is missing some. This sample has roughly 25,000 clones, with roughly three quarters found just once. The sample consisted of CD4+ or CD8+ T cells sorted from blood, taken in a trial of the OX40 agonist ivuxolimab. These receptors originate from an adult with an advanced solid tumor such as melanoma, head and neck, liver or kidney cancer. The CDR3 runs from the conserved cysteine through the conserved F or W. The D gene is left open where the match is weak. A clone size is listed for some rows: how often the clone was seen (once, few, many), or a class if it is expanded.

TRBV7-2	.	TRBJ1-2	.	CASSPGPGHGYTF	TGTGCCAGCAGCCCGGGCCCTGGCCATGGCTACACCTTC
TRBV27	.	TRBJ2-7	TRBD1	CASNRQGAIDEQYF	TGTGCCAGCAATCGACAGGGGGCTATCGACGAGCAGTACTTC
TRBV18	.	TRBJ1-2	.	CASSPASGDGYTF	TGTGCCAGCTCACCAGCGTCAGGGGATGGCTACACCTTC
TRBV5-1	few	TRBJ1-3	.	CASSLGGQGPGNTIYF	TGCGCCAGCAGCTTGGGAGGCCAAGGACCTGGAAACACCATATATTTT
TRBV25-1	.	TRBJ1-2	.	CASRSRHNYGYTF	TGTGCCAGCAGGTCGAGGCATAACTATGGCTACACCTTC
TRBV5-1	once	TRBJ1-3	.	CASSSTGPFFSGNTIYF	TGCGCCAGCAGCTCGACAGGCCCTTTCTTCTCTGGAAACACCATATATTTT
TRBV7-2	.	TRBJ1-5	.	CASSNQGNQPQHF	TGTGCCAGCAGCAACCAGGGAAATCAGCCCCAGCATTTT
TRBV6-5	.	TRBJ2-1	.	CASSLGQGSYNEQFF	TGTGCCAGCAGTTTGGGGCAGGGCTCCTACAATGAGCAGTTCTTC
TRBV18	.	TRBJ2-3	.	CASSLLEGFDTQYF	TGTGCCAGCTCACTCCTAGAGGGATTTGATACGCAGTATTTT
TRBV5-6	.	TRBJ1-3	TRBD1	CASSLIVGQGSGNTIYF	TGTGCCAGCAGCCTTATAGTTGGACAGGGCTCTGGAAACACCATATATTTT
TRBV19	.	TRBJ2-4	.	CASSPRTDRSIQYF	TGTGCCAGTAGTCCCAGGACAGACCGAAGCATTCAGTACTTC
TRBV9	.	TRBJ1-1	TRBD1	CASSVEGTGFNTEAFF	TGTGCCAGCAGCGTAGAAGGGACAGGGTTCAACACTGAAGCTTTCTTT
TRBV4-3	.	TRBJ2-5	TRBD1	CASSQEGYRGRETQYF	TGCGCCAGCAGCCAAGAGGGTTACAGGGGGCGGGAGACCCAGTACTTC
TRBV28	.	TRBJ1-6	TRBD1	CASNTRQGGSPLHF	TGTGCCAGCAATACCCGACAGGGTGGTTCACCCCTCCACTTT
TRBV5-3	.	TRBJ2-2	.	CARRGGRIGELFF	TGTGCCAGAAGGGGAGGTCGCATCGGGGAGCTGTTTTTT
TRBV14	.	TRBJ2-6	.	CASSQGSYSGANVLTF	TGTGCCAGCAGCCAGGGGAGTTACTCTGGGGCCAACGTCCTGACTTTC
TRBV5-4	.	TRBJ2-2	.	CASSLSRGVGSGELFF	TGTGCCAGCAGCTTGTCCAGGGGGGTGGGTAGTGGGGAGCTGTTTTTT
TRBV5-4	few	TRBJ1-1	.	CASSLGAGMNTEAFF	TGTGCCAGCAGCTTGGGGGCGGGGATGAACACTGAAGCTTTCTTT
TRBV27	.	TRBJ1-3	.	CASSFGGLGFSGNTIYF	TGTGCCAGCAGTTTTGGGGGCCTGGGATTCTCTGGAAACACCATATATTTT
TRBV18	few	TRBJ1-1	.	CASSPTHTEAFF	TGTGCCAGCTCACCCACGCACACTGAAGCTTTCTTT
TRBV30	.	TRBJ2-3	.	CAGRRGYTDTQYF	TGTGCCGGGCGGCGGGGATACACAGATACGCAGTATTTT
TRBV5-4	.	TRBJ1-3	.	CASSPGGGHSGNTIYF	TGTGCCAGCAGCCCTGGTGGCGGCCACTCTGGAAACACCATATATTTT
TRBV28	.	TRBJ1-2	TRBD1	CAGGDRERGYTF	TGTGCGGGCGGGGACAGGGAACGTGGCTACACCTTC
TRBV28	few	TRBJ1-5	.	CASRPGPYQPQHF	TGTGCCAGCAGACCGGGACCCTATCAGCCCCAGCATTTT
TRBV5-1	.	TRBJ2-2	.	CASSLLRENTGELFF	TGCGCCAGCAGCTTGCTGCGGGAGAACACCGGGGAGCTGTTTTTT
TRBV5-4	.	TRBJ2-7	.	CASSLGSGGNSYEQYF	TGTGCCAGCAGCTTGGGATCAGGCGGAAACTCCTACGAGCAGTACTTC
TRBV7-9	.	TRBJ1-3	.	CASSLGAGRFSGNTIYF	TGTGCCAGCAGCTTAGGAGCAGGGCGATTCTCTGGAAACACCATATATTTT
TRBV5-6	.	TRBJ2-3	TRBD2	CASSFRTSPSTDTQYF	TGTGCCAGCAGCTTCCGGACTAGTCCTAGCACAGATACGCAGTATTTT
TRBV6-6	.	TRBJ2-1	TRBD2	CASSLSGRHNEQFF	TGTGCCAGCAGTTTATCCGGGAGGCACAATGAGCAGTTCTTC
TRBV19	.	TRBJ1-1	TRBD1	CASSTTGQGVPEAFF	TGTGCCAGTAGTACAACGGGACAGGGCGTACCTGAAGCTTTCTTT